This T cell receptor (beta chain) comes out of a study of spatial heterogeneity in lung cancer. As for the study in general: In raw reads, more than eight appearances on average were recorded for each unique TCR and UMI combination.

This clonotype has at least ten counts. Its antigen is not known. This beta chain represents an off-target read in a library built for alpha chains; its size is of limited meaning. The germline V and J ends were trimmed by 4 bases and 7 bases, with 22 bases remaining between them. The germline gives CDR1 ENHRY, CDR2 SYGVKD. This CDR3 contains 17 residues. Time point described: sample taken at primary tumor resection. The donors, 70 or so patients with untreated early-stage non-small cell lung cancer, provided the samples. Study conclusions and caveats: It was found that expanded intratumoral alpha and beta TCR counts tracked tumor mutation counts.

MiXCR was run by TCRdb on the 5' RACE reads, yielding one entry per CDR3 protein. In the table there are around 8,600 distinct CDR3 sequences, roughly 6.5% of which are singletons. Sequences were derived from lung tumor tissue, sampled at surgery. This clonotype was obtained from a female donor with early-stage non-small cell lung cancer. The rearrangement links TRBV10-3 to TRBJ2-2, with D possibly being TRBD1 (6 bases). The CDR3 here is CAISAAPSQGMVGELFF. The CDR3 DNA sequence: TGTGCCATCAGTGCGGCACCTTCCCAGGGGATGGTCGGGGAGCTGTTTTTT.